This T cell receptor (beta chain) was identified in a study of molecular identifiers for immune sequencing clone quantification. Study-wide results and limits: Even with some 990,000 naive cells present, spiked Jurkat TCR RNA from one cell was reportedly detectable.

Turning to this clonotype: The antigen is unknown.

With 6 bases clipped from V and 5 bases from J, the junction kept 11 bases outside the gene matches. This CDR3 has 16 residues. Previously described methods and listed TCR primers were used for bulk TCR libraries. TCRdb re-called the PCR reads through MiXCR, storing one row per CDR3 protein. The sample shows approximately 500,000 distinct CDR3 sequences, about 22% of them seen only once. The sample taken for sequencing was naive CD8+ T cells from blood, with Jurkat cell RNA spiked in. Subset described: FACS-sorted CD8+CD4-CCR7+CD45RA+ naive T cells. This TCR was sampled from a human donor in good health. Some libraries in this study had Jurkat cell RNA spiked in. The V call is TRBV12-3 or TRBV12-4, the J call TRBJ2-2; 8 nucleotides align to TRBD1. The CDR3 protein is CASRKTGAAGTGELFF. Written as DNA, the CDR3 is TGTGCCAGCAGAAAGACAGGGGCCGCTGGGACCGGGGAGCTGTTTTTT.